What follows are 22 T cell receptor beta chains derived from one specimen sequenced in a study of cytomegalovirus exposure and HLA in healthy donors. This PCR relied on a set of 60 Vbeta primers and 13 Jbeta primers. Profiling relied on immunoSEQ multiplex PCR, and the TCRdb table lists in-frame clones only, not all of them. The data hold about 180,000 clones, with 70% to 90% observed a single time. The sequenced material came from PBMCs. The receptors stem from a woman aged 30 to 39 in good health and CMV-seronegative.

Only one count was recorded for this clone. The J gene is TRBJ1-3, the V gene TRBV19; TRBD1 might be the D (6 bases). Trimming removed 5 bases from V and 3 bases from J, with 17 bases in between. The germline V gene has CDR1 LNHDA and CDR2 SQIVND (reference sequence). There are 16 residues in the CDR3. The CDR3 sequence: CASSFNRDIYGNTIYF. The CDR3 DNA sequence: TGTGCCAGTAGTTTTAACCGGGACATCTATGGAAACACCATATATTTT.

In its sample, this clone was seen a few times. The V call is TRBV4-1, the J call TRBJ1-2, with TRBD1 matching 10 bases. Trimming at V came to 1 base and at J to 8 bases, leaving 1 base not matched to a gene. Germline V gene data show CDR1 as MGHRA and CDR2 as YSYEKL. The CDR3 totals 13 residues. CDR3 sequence: CASSQATGGGYTF. The CDR3, as DNA: TGCGCCAGCAGCCAAGCGACAGGGGGCGGCTACACCTTC.

The chain carries TRBV5-4 and TRBJ2-5, with a weak D call TRBD2 (6 bases). This CDR3 is built from 15 residues. In germline, CDR1 is SGHNT, CDR2 YYREEE (reference sequence). V lost 4 bases, J lost 4 bases, and 17 bases lay in between. Here the CDR3 DNA reads TGTGCCAGCAGCCCCCTCGGGCCTAGCGCAGAGACCCAGTACTTC. It is translated as CASSPLGPSAETQYF.

This clone was observed a handful of times. The chain combines TRBV4-1 with TRBJ2-1; 8 nucleotides align to TRBD1. Trimming removed 4 bases from V and 4 bases from J; junction bases left unmatched: 9. The V gene's germline CDR1 is MGHRA and CDR2 YSYEKL. The CDR3 spans 16 residues. This CDR3 reads CASSLHRGSQYNEQFF. In DNA, the CDR3 is TGCGCCAGCAGCCTACACAGGGGGAGTCAATACAATGAGCAGTTCTTC.

V gene TRBV10-2 combines with J gene TRBJ2-5, with 9 positions matching TRBD1. V was clipped by 4 bases and J by 4 bases; unmatched bases: 10. Germline V CDR1 and CDR2: WSHSY, SAAADI. The length of the CDR3 is 16 residues. The CDR3 is CASSVQTGGAGETQYF. Here the CDR3 DNA reads TGCGCCAGCAGTGTTCAAACAGGGGGCGCGGGAGAGACCCAGTACTTC.

This sequence joins TRBV7-2 and TRBJ1-6; D is unresolved. Per the germline V gene, CDR1 is SGHTA and CDR2 is FQGNSA. V was shortened by 1 base and J by 10 bases, with 8 bases between the two germline ends. The length of the CDR3 is 13 residues. This CDR3 reads CASSLDKSSPLHF. In DNA form, the CDR3 reads TGTGCCAGCAGCTTAGATAAGAGCTCACCCCTCCACTTT.

The count of this clone is one. The chain uses TRBV6-5 and TRBJ1-4; 10 bases agree with TRBD1. The V gene's germline CDR1 is MNHEY and CDR2 SVGAGI. Germline trimming cut 2 bases from V and 8 bases from J; bases unmatched to any gene: 5. The CDR3 consists of 15 residues. CDR3 protein: CASSYEGQGREKLFF. In DNA form, the CDR3 reads TGTGCCAGCAGTTACGAGGGACAGGGGAGGGAAAAACTGTTTTTT.

The DNA for the CDR3 is TGTGCCAGCAGTGCCAGGGGATCCTACAATGAGCAGTTCTTC. It codes for CASSARGSYNEQFF. The V gene is TRBV6-4, the J gene TRBJ2-1; D may be TRBD1 (6 bases). CDR1 and CDR2 (germline): MRHNA, SNTAGT. Trimming removed 4 bases from V and 1 base from J, with 8 bases in between. CDR3 length equals 14 residues.

This clone was counted between two and nine times. The chain recombines TRBV7-2 with TRBJ1-2, with D unresolved. CDR1 is SGHTA, CDR2 FQGNSA, per germline. The CDR3 is made up of 16 amino acids. The ends were cut back, 1 base at V and 0 bases at J, with 12 bases in the middle. The CDR3 DNA reads as TGTGCCAGCAGCTTAGTCCACAGCCAACCTAACTATGGCTACACCTTC. Amino acids: CASSLVHSQPNYGYTF.

The CDR3 region is CASSLPRGSGANVLTF. Written as DNA, the CDR3 is TGCGCCAGCAGCTTGCCTAGGGGTTCTGGGGCCAACGTCCTGACTTTC. V and J are TRBV5-1 and TRBJ2-6; possibly TRBD1 for D (5 bases). V lost 1 base, J lost 1 base, and 9 bases lay in between. CDR3 length equals 16 residues. The germline gives CDR1 SGHRS, CDR2 YFSETQ.

The chain carries TRBV28 and TRBJ1-2, with 9 bases aligning to TRBD1. The CDR3 has 15 residues. Trimming cost V 7 bases and J 3 bases; bases outside gene matches: 9. Germline CDR1 reads MDHEN; CDR2 reads SYDVKM. The CDR3 coding sequence is TGTGCCAGCAAAACCACAGGGGGCCGATACTATGGCTACACCTTC. It encodes CASKTTGGRYYGYTF.

The chain carries TRBV20-1 and TRBJ2-7; maybe TRBD2 (5 bases). The germline V gene has CDR1 DFQATT and CDR2 SNEGSKA (reference sequence). V was clipped by 3 bases and J by 5 bases, with 8 bases between them. This CDR3 is built from 11 residues. The CDR3 spells CSASLANEQYF. CDR3 sequence (DNA): TGCAGTGCTAGCCTAGCCAACGAGCAGTACTTC.

This sequence joins TRBV25-1 and TRBJ2-1; no firm D call. V lost 11 bases, J lost 0 bases, and 11 bases lay in between. In germline, CDR1 is MGHDK, CDR2 SYGVNS. The CDR3 is 13 residues long. The CDR3 DNA is TGTGCCGCCCAGGTTAGCTCCTACAATGAGCAGTTCTTC. Protein product: CAAQVSSYNEQFF.

About this clone: Other DNA sequences in the sample encode the same CDR3. V usage is TRBV5-4 and J usage is TRBJ2-6; D is undetermined. V lost 0 bases, J lost 0 bases, and 4 bases lay in between. The CDR3 extends over 15 amino acids. Germline assignment: CDR1 SGHNT and CDR2 YYREEE (reference sequence). The CDR3 region has the DNA TGTGCCAGCAGCTTGGACAGCTCTGGGGCCAACGTCCTGACTTTC. It encodes CASSLDSSGANVLTF.

The chain employs TRBV5-1 and TRBJ1-5, with D perhaps matching TRBD1 (5 bases). The CDR3 is 14 residues long. CDR1 and CDR2 (germline): SGHRS, YFSETQ. V lost 4 bases and J 5 bases, leaving 13 bases between the germline ends. CDR3 coding DNA: TGCGCCAGCAGCCCGGGGGACTTTGATCAGCCCCAGCATTTT. It specifies CASSPGDFDQPQHF.

The chain joins TRBV7-2 to TRBJ2-7; D possibly corresponds to TRBD2 (6 bases). This CDR3 has 14 residues. From germline, CDR1 is SGHTA and CDR2 FQGNSA. V gave up 0 bases and J gave up 7 bases, with 13 bases separating them. The CDR3 spells CASSLALASGEQYF. CDR3 in DNA: TGTGCCAGCAGCTTAGCGCTAGCGAGCGGGGAGCAGTACTTC.

The rearrangement uses TRBV4-1 and TRBJ1-5; D is possibly TRBD1 (6 bases). CDR1 and CDR2 from the germline V gene are MGHRA and YSYEKL. CDR3 length equals 17 residues. The ends were cut back, 4 bases at V and 7 bases at J, with 23 bases in the middle. CDR3 sequence (DNA): TGCGCCAGCAGCCTAGGCATCCGGGGGGGGGCGAAACAGCCCCAGCATTTT. It codes for CASSLGIRGGAKQPQHF.

The genes are TRBV28 and TRBJ2-7, with D possibly TRBD1 on 5 matching bases. The V and J ends lost 6 bases and 11 bases respectively, with 14 bases between them. The CDR3 contains 11 residues. The germline gives CDR1 MDHEN, CDR2 SYDVKM. DNA of the CDR3: TGTGCCAGCAGCGCCGACAGACGCAAGTACTTC. Translating it yields CASSADRRKYF.

A remark on this clone: Additional DNA sequences in this sample encode the identical CDR3. The gene calls are TRBV9 and TRBJ2-5, with D tentatively TRBD2 (6 bases). V lost 0 bases and J 5 bases, leaving 11 bases between the germline ends. This CDR3 has 14 amino acids. The V gene's germline CDR1 is SGDLS and CDR2 YYNGEE. DNA of the CDR3: TGTGCCAGCAGCGTAGGGGGGGTTGGGGAGACCCAGTACTTC. Translating it yields CASSVGGVGETQYF.

V usage is TRBV30 and J usage is TRBJ2-1; the D gene is possibly TRBD1 (8 bases). V was shortened by 0 bases and J by 9 bases, with 15 bases between the two germline ends. CDR1 GTSNPN and CDR2 SVGIG come from the germline V gene (reference sequence). This CDR3 has 14 amino acids. CDR3 in DNA: TGTGCCTGGAGTGTAGGAACAGGGGGGGCTGAGCAGTTCTTC. Translating it yields CAWSVGTGGAEQFF.

The J gene is TRBJ2-5, the V gene TRBV7-9; D is possibly TRBD2 (6 bases). Trimming stripped 3 bases from V and 4 bases from J, with 12 bases between. Looked up from germline, CDR1 is SEHNR and CDR2 is FQNEAQ (reference sequence). CDR3 size: 14 residues. The CDR3 loop reads CASSFPKEGETQYF. The CDR3 region has the DNA TGTGCCAGCAGCTTTCCCAAGGAGGGAGAGACCCAGTACTTC.

The V call is TRBV10-3, the J call TRBJ2-7, with 7 bases identical to TRBD2. V shed 3 bases, J shed 2 bases, and the junction held 10 bases outside the gene matches. The CDR3 sequence is 16 residues long. Per the germline V gene, CDR1 is ENHRY and CDR2 is SYGVKD. The CDR3 here is CAISEGSGVKPYEQYF. The CDR3 DNA follows: TGTGCCATCAGTGAAGGAAGCGGGGTTAAGCCCTACGAGCAGTACTTC.